Listed here is a single TCR beta chain. Its cognate antigen is unknown. Other nucleotide sequences from this sample produce the same CDR3. Germline CDR1 reads SGDLS; CDR2 reads YYNGEE. Trimming pared 0 bases from V and 2 bases from J, leaving 9 bases between. The CDR3 length is 14 residues. Blood sampling was done at baseline, cycle 4 day 1, and cycle 7 day 1. The sample belongs to a study of OX40 agonist ivuxolimab in advanced cancers. Study as a whole: An agonistic human IgG2 monoclonal antibody against OX40 (CD134) was given. Study results and caveats: CD8+ T cells were the subset that, on average, had more expanded clones than CD4+.

Method: immunoSEQ multiplex PCR; TCRdb's copy keeps in-frame clones and lacks some. The sample carries tens of thousands of clones, 70% to 90% recorded once. This chain uses TRBV9 with TRBJ2-7, with D possibly TRBD1 on 5 matching bases. This receptor was identified in an adult with an advanced solid tumor such as melanoma, head and neck, liver or kidney cancer. The material sequenced was CD4+ or CD8+ T cells sorted from blood, taken in a trial of the OX40 agonist ivuxolimab. CDR3 amino acids: CASSVGQGAYEQYF. CDR3 in DNA: TGTGCCAGCAGCGTAGGCCAGGGTGCCTACGAGCAGTACTTC.